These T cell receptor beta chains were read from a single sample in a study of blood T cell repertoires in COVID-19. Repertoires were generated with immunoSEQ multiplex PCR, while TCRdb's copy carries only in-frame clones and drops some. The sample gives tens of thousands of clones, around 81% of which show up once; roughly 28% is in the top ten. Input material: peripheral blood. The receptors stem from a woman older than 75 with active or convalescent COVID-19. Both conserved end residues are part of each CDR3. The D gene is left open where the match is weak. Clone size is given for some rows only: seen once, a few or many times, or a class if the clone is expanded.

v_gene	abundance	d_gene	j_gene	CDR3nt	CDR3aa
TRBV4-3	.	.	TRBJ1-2	TGCGCCAGCAGCCCCCAGGCTCTCTATGGCTACACCTTC	CASSPQALYGYTF
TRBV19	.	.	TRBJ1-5	TGTGCCAGTACCCCTCAGAATAGCAATCAGCCCCAGCATTTT	CASTPQNSNQPQHF
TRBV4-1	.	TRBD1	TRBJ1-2	TGCGCCAGCAGCCAAGGGGACAGGGGGCTCTATGGCTACACCTTC	CASSQGDRGLYGYTF
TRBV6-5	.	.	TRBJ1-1	TGTGCCAGCAGTTACGGGACAAACACTGAAGCTTTCTTT	CASSYGTNTEAFF
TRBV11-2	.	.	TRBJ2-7	TGTGCCAGCAGCCCTGGTTCGGGACAAGGCTACGAGCAGTACTTC	CASSPGSGQGYEQYF
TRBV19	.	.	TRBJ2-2	TGTGCCACCAAGGGGGTGGTAGGGAGCGACACCGGGGAGCTGTTTTTT	CATKGVVGSDTGELFF
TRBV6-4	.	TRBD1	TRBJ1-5	TGTGCCAGACCCCAGGGGGCTAGCAATCAGCCCCAGCATTTT	CARPQGASNQPQHF
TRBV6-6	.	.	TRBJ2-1	TGTGCCGTATCACGGGGTGCGTACAATGAGCAGTTCTTC	CAVSRGAYNEQFF
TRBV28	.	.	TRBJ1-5	TGTGCCAGCAGGTGGGGCCGGGGCAATCAGCCCCAGCATTTT	CASRWGRGNQPQHF
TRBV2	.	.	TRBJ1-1	TGTGCCAGCAGAGTAGGGGGGAACACTGAAGCTTTCTTT	CASRVGGNTEAFF
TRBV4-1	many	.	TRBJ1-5	TGCGCCAGCAGCCAAGGGAAAGGAGGATTCAATCAGCCCCAGCATTTT	CASSQGKGGFNQPQHF
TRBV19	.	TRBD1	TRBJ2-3	TGTGCCAGTAGTGAAGGACAGGGGCTGCGCACAGATACGCAGTATTTT	CASSEGQGLRTDTQYF